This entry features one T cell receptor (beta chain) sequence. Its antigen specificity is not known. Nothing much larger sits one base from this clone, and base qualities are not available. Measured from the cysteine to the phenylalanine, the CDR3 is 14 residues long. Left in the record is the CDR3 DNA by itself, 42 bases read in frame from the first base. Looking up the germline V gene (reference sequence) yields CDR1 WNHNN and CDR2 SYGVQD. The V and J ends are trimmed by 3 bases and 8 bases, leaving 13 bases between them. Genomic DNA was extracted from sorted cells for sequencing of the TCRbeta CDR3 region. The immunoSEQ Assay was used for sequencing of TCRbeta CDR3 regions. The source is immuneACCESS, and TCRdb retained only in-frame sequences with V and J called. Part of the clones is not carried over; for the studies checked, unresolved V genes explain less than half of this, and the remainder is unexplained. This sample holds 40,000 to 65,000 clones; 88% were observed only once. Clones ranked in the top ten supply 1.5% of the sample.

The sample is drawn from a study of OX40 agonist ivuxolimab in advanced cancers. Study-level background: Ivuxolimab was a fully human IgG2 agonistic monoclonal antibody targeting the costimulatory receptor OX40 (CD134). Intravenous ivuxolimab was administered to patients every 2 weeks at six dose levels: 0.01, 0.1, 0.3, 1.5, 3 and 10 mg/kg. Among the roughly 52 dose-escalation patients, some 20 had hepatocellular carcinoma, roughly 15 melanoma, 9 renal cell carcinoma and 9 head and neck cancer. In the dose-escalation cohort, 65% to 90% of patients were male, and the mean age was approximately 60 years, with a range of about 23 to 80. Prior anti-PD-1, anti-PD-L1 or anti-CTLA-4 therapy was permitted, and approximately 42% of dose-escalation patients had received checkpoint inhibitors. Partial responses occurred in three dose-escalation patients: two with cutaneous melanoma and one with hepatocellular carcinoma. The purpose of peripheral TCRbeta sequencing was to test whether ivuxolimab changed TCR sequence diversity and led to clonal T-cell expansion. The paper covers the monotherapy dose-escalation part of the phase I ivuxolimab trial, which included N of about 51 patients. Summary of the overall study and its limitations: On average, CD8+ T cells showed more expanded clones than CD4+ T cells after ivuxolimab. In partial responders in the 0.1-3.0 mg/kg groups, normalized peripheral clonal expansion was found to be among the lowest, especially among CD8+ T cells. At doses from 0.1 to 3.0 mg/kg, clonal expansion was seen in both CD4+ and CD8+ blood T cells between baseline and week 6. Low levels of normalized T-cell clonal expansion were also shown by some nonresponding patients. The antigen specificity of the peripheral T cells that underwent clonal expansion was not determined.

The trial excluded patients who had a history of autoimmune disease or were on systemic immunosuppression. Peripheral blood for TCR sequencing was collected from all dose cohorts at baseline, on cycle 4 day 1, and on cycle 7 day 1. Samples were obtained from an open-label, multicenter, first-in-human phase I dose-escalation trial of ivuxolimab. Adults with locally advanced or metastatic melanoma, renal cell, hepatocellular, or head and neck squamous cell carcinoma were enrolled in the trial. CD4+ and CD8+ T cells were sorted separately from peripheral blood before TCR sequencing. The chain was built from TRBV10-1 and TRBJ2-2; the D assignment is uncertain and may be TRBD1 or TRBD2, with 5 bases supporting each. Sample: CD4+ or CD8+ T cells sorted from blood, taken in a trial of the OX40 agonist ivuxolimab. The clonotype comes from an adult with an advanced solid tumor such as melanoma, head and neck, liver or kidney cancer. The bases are TGCGCCAGCAGTGAAATTAGGGACGAAGGGGAGCTGTTTTTT. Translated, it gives CASSEIRDEGELFF.